This T cell receptor beta chain was sequenced for a study of blood T cell repertoires in COVID-19. In germline, CDR1 is MNHEY, CDR2 SVGAGI. Trimming cost V 10 bases and J 3 bases; bases outside gene matches: 2. This CDR3 has 11 residues. The repertoire was sequenced with immunoSEQ multiplex PCR; TCRdb's copy has only in-frame clones and lacks some. The repertoire holds 150,000 to 170,000 clones, with about three quarters as singletons. Sequenced: peripheral blood. This clonotype was sampled from a man at least 80 years old with acute or convalescent COVID-19. The rearrangement joins TRBV6-5 to TRBJ1-2; 7 nucleotides agree with TRBD1. CDR3 amino acids: CATQGDYGYTF. The CDR3 DNA reads TGTGCCACCCAGGGGGACTATGGCTACACCTTC.